The clone carrying this T cell receptor (beta chain) came up a few times. V was shortened by 1 base and J by 2 bases, with 9 bases between the two germline ends. Germline values: CDR1 SEHNR, CDR2 FQNEAQ (reference sequence). The CDR3 runs 16 residues. The sample comes from a study of shared clonotypes between healthy human individuals. At the level of the study: Each donor's CD4 naive and CD4 memory cells filled three plates apiece, CD8 naive two, and CD8 memory one.

The authors split each subset's genomic DNA evenly across several immunoSEQ plates. Some clones are missing from TCRdb's copy, which holds only in-frame ones; the method was immunoSEQ multiplex PCR. The profile shows around 690,000 clones, roughly 88% of them singletons. Donors were healthy HIV-negative adults without recently reported acute infections or vaccinations. The sample was memory CD8+ T cells from PBMCs. The subset: CD45RO+ cells pooled with CCR7-negative TemRA cells. The TCR was taken from a man aged 18 to 29 in good health. Some clones in this sample may be carry-over from other donors' samples. This chain joins TRBV7-9 and TRBJ2-6; D is ambiguous. In nucleotides, the CDR3 is TGTGCCAGCAGCTTAGTAGCTGGGCCTGGGGCCAACGTCCTGACTTTC. Residues: CASSLVAGPGANVLTF.